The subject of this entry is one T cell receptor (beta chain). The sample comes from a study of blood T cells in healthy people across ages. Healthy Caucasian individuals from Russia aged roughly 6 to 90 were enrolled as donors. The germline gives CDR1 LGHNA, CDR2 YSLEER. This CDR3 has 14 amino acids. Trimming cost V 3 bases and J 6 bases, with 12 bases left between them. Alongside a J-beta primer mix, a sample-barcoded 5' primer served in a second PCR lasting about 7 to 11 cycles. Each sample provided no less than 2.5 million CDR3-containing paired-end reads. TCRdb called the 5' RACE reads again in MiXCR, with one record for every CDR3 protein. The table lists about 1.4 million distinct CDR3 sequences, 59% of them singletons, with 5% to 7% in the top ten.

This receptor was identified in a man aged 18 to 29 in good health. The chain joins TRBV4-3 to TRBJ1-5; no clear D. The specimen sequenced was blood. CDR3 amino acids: CASSQTGSRQPQHF. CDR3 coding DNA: TGCGCCAGCAGCCAGACCGGAAGCCGTCAGCCCCAGCATTTT.